These 29 T cell receptor beta chains were sequenced from one sample in a study of cytomegalovirus exposure and HLA in healthy donors. The study ran its PCR with 60 Vbeta and 13 Jbeta primers. Sequencing used immunoSEQ multiplex PCR; TCRdb keeps in-frame clones, though not all of them. Its clone listing holds approximately 120,000 clones. The sample consisted of PBMCs. These TCRs come from a man aged 18 to 30 in good health and CMV-seronegative.

The rearrangement links TRBV30 to TRBJ1-1; tentatively, D is TRBD1 (5 bases). Trimming took 4 bases from V and 5 from J, leaving 17 bases between them. Germline-derived CDR1 and CDR2 are GTSNPN and SVGIG (reference sequence). The CDR3 extends over 14 amino acids. The DNA for the CDR3 is TGTGCCTGGATTGAGCGGGAGAGGGGTACTGAAGCTTTCTTT. It yields the protein CAWIERERGTEAFF.

This chain connects TRBV30 to TRBJ1-2; D remains unclear. The CDR3 is 16 amino acids. Deletions cut 3 bases from V and 2 bases from J, with 19 bases between. Germline V CDR1 and CDR2: GTSNPN, SVGIG (reference sequence). CDR3 amino acids: CAWRPLGGRINYGYTF. In DNA, the CDR3 is TGTGCCTGGAGACCCTTGGGCGGGAGAATCAACTATGGCTACACCTTC.

The chain recombines TRBV9 with TRBJ1-2; D is perhaps TRBD1 (5 bases). Trimming removed 4 bases at V and 7 bases at J, with 20 bases between. CDR1 and CDR2 from the germline V gene are SGDLS and YYNGEE. The CDR3 extends over 15 amino acids. Here the CDR3 reads CASSPSSGVLGGYTF. CDR3 in DNA: TGTGCCAGCAGCCCTTCTTCGGGGGTTCTAGGTGGCTACACCTTC.

The chain employs TRBV19 and TRBJ2-1; the D gene is possibly TRBD2 (5 bases). Trimming removed 1 base from V and 0 bases from J, with 13 bases in between. There are 17 residues in the CDR3. CDR1 and CDR2 from the germline V gene are LNHDA and SQIVND (reference sequence). CDR3 nucleotides: TGTGCCAGTAGTATAGTAGGACTTCCTAGCTCCTACAATGAGCAGTTCTTC. Translation gives CASSIVGLPSSYNEQFF.

The V and J genes are TRBV5-1 and TRBJ1-6; D is undetermined. V dropped 0 bases and J dropped 10 bases, with 8 bases sitting between them. This CDR3 contains 13 residues. From germline, CDR1 is SGHRS and CDR2 YFSETQ. CDR3 in amino acids: CASSLVGESPLHF. In DNA, the CDR3 is TGCGCCAGCAGCTTGGTCGGGGAATCACCCCTCCACTTT.

This chain uses TRBV5-1 with TRBJ1-1, with D perhaps matching TRBD1 (5 bases). V shed 9 bases and J shed 4 bases, with 16 bases lying between them. Germline V CDR1 and CDR2: SGHRS, YFSETQ. The CDR3 loop spans 13 amino acids. The CDR3 DNA reads as TGCGCCATCAGACCCCCGGGGGGCACTGAAGCTTTCTTT. This translates into CAIRPPGGTEAFF.

J is TRBJ2-2 and V is TRBV11-1; TRBD2 agrees at 8 bases. J lost 4 bases, V lost 3 bases, and 13 bases had no gene match. Looked up from germline, CDR1 is SGHAT and CDR2 is FQDESV (reference sequence). CDR3 length: 18 residues. CDR3 sequence reads: CASSLGGERGLVTGELFF. As DNA, the CDR3 is TGTGCCAGCAGCTTGGGTGGAGAGCGGGGACTAGTCACCGGGGAGCTGTTTTTT.

The chain is built from TRBV25-1 and TRBJ2-6; D gene unclear. The CDR3 contains 15 residues. Germline loops: CDR1 MGHDK, CDR2 SYGVNS. Trimming removed 2 bases at V and 1 base at J, with 6 bases between. The CDR3 DNA is TGTGCCAGCAGTGAAACGGAGTCTGGGGCCAACGTCCTGACTTTC. Translated: CASSETESGANVLTF.

The DNA of the CDR3 is TGTGCCAGCAGTGATCGGGATACCGGAGGAACCCCTGAAGCTTTCTTT. Amino acids: CASSDRDTGGTPEAFF. The chain is built from TRBV2 and TRBJ1-1, with D hard to call. This CDR3 has 16 amino acids. Germline CDR1 reads SNHLY; CDR2 reads FYNNEI. Trimming removed 3 bases at V and 6 bases at J, with 20 bases between.

The chain links TRBV29-1 to TRBJ2-7, with 12 bases lining up with TRBD2. CDR1 is SQVTM, CDR2 ANQGSEA, per germline. This CDR3 is 14 amino acids long. With V trimmed by 6 bases and J by 2 bases, 5 bases remained unmatched. CDR3 nucleotide sequence: TGCAGCGTGGGACTAGCGGGTAATGCCTACGAGCAGTACTTC. It translates to CSVGLAGNAYEQYF.

The chain recombines TRBV30 with TRBJ1-4; tentatively, D is TRBD1 (5 bases). Germline CDR1 is GTSNPN and CDR2 is SVGIG (reference sequence). The germline V and J ends were trimmed by 4 bases and 3 bases, with 12 bases remaining between them. The CDR3 is 14 residues long. CDR3 DNA sequence: TGTGCCTGGACCGCCCGGGACTCTAATGAAAAACTGTTTTTT. This translates into CAWTARDSNEKLFF. Filled out from reference TRBV30 and TRBJ1-4, the complete variable domain reads SQTIHQWPATLVQPVGSPLSLECTVEGTSNPNLYWYRQAAGRGLQLLFYSVGIGQISSEVPQNLSASRPQDRQFILSSKKLLLSDSGFYLCAWTARDSNEKLFFGSGTQLSVL.

This chain links TRBV7-2 with TRBJ1-4; D ambiguous. V lost 5 bases, J lost 5 bases, and 6 bases lay in between. CDR3 size: 12 residues. Germline lookup yields CDR1 SGHTA and CDR2 FQGNSA. As DNA, the CDR3 is TGTGCCAGCAGCCTAAGAAATGAAAAACTGTTTTTT. Protein sequence: CASSLRNEKLFF.

This chain joins TRBV5-4 and TRBJ1-2; D unresolved. Germline V lookup: CDR1 SGHNT, CDR2 YYREEE (reference sequence). V was trimmed by 3 bases and J by 8 bases, leaving 8 bases between them. The CDR3 extends over 11 amino acids. The CDR3: CASSSVLGYTF. The CDR3, as DNA: TGTGCCAGCAGCTCAGTTCTGGGCTACACCTTC.

The chain combines TRBV19 with TRBJ2-1; 10 bases align to TRBD2. Germline CDR1 LNHDA, CDR2 SQIVND (reference sequence). The CDR3 length is 18 residues. J gave up 0 bases and V 2 bases, and 7 bases lay outside the gene matches. This CDR3 reads CASSIRGPSGSSYNEQFF. The CDR3 nucleotides are TGTGCCAGTAGTATAAGGGGACCTAGCGGGAGCTCCTACAATGAGCAGTTCTTC.

This rearrangement joins TRBV5-6 to TRBJ1-5; tentative D call: TRBD1 (5 bases). The CDR3 is 14 residues long. CDR1 SGHDT and CDR2 YYEEEE come from the germline V gene. Trimming left V 1 base short and J 6 bases short, with 11 bases between. The CDR3 loop reads CASSLSGRGQPQHF. The CDR3 region has the DNA TGTGCCAGCAGCTTGTCCGGGAGGGGTCAGCCCCAGCATTTT.

The gene calls are TRBV9 and TRBJ1-1, with 8 bases matching TRBD1. With V trimmed by 0 bases and J by 0 bases, 4 bases remained unmatched. This CDR3 comprises 16 residues. Germline V gene data show CDR1 as SGDLS and CDR2 as YYNGEE. The CDR3: CASSVGAGGVNTEAFF. CDR3 bases: TGTGCCAGCAGCGTAGGGGCAGGGGGCGTGAACACTGAAGCTTTCTTT.

The V and J genes are TRBV20-1 and TRBJ1-4, with D possibly matching TRBD1 (6 bases). The germline V gene encodes CDR1 DFQATT and CDR2 SNEGSKA (reference sequence). Trimming took 4 bases from V and 14 from J, leaving 14 bases between them. The CDR3 runs 11 residues. The chain's CDR3 is CSANQGSGLFF. CDR3 DNA: TGCAGTGCTAACCAGGGGTCAGGGCTGTTTTTT.

The chain combines TRBV7-9 with TRBJ2-7; a possible D gene is TRBD1 (5 bases). Germline V gives CDR1 SEHNR, CDR2 FQNEAQ (reference sequence). The CDR3 loop spans 15 amino acids. The germline V and J ends were trimmed by 3 bases and 6 bases, with 18 bases remaining between them. CDR3 DNA: TGTGCCAGCAGCTTTTGGGGCAGCCCTTCGGGCGAGCAGTACTTC. It is translated as CASSFWGSPSGEQYF.

This sequence joins TRBV6-5 and TRBJ1-1; unclear D gene. From germline, CDR1 is MNHEY and CDR2 SVGAGI. V was trimmed by 0 bases and J by 2 bases, leaving 13 bases between them. The CDR3 is 16 amino acids. The CDR3 spells CASSYSGHGENTEAFF. The CDR3 region has the DNA TGTGCCAGCAGTTACTCTGGCCATGGAGAAAACACTGAAGCTTTCTTT.

The genes are TRBV7-9 and TRBJ2-3, with TRBD2 identical over 7 bases. CDR1 and CDR2 (germline): SEHNR, FQNEAQ (reference sequence). J was trimmed by 3 bases and V by 5 bases; bases with no gene match: 14. The CDR3 has 17 residues. The CDR3 spells CASSQDWGGMVTDTQYF. The CDR3 bases are TGTGCCAGCAGCCAAGACTGGGGGGGGATGGTTACAGATACGCAGTATTTT. The full variable domain, in which reference TRBV7-9 and TRBJ2-3 provide the parts outside the CDR3, is DTGVSQNPRHKITKRGQNVTFRCDPISEHNRLYWYRQTLGQGPEFLTYFQNEAQLEKSRLLSDRFSAERPKGSFSTLEIQRTEQGDSAMYLCASSQDWGGMVTDTQYFGPGTRLTVL.

The chain combines TRBV10-1 with TRBJ1-1; the match to TRBD1 covers 7 bases. The V gene's germline CDR1 is WNHNN and CDR2 SYGVQD (reference sequence). The length of the CDR3 is 14 residues. V dropped 6 bases and J dropped 6; count of bases not matched to a gene: 10. CDR3 region: CASRATGIDSEAFF. DNA for the CDR3: TGCGCCAGCAGGGCGACAGGGATCGACTCTGAAGCTTTCTTT.

The chain combines TRBV28 with TRBJ2-3; TRBD2 matches at 7 bases. The V gene's germline CDR1 is MDHEN and CDR2 SYDVKM. The CDR3 runs to 15 residues. V shed 6 bases and J 2 bases; nucleotides not matched to a gene: 8. In nucleotides, the CDR3 is TGTGCCAGCAGCCCTAGCGGCCCCTACACAGATACGCAGTATTTT. Translated: CASSPSGPYTDTQYF.

This chain connects TRBV5-1 to TRBJ2-2, with TRBD2 as a possible D gene (5 bases). The CDR3 sequence is 15 residues long. V lost 0 bases and J 4 bases, leaving 10 bases between the germline ends. CDR1 and CDR2 from the germline V gene are SGHRS and YFSETQ. The CDR3 DNA is TGCGCCAGCAGCTTGGGGGAGCGGTTCACCGGGGAGCTGTTTTTT. Its translation is CASSLGERFTGELFF.

This chain uses TRBV21-1 with TRBJ1-2; no check of the table's D call, TRBD1, against the DNA was made. TRBV21-1 is termed a pseudogene. The CDR3 sequence is 12 residues long. CDR3 residues: CASSQGLYGYTF. The DNA of the CDR3 is TGTGCCAGCAGTCAGGGGCTCTATGGCTACACCTTC.

This chain joins TRBV28 and TRBJ2-5; 8 bases are a match to TRBD2. The CDR3 is made up of 15 amino acids. V trimming: 8 bases; J trimming: 5 bases; junction bases outside the gene matches: 13. The germline V gene has CDR1 MDHEN and CDR2 SYDVKM. CDR3 nucleotides: TGTGCCAGCGGAGACGGGAGGGCCGGAAGGGAGACCCAGTACTTC. It encodes CASGDGRAGRETQYF.

The chain carries TRBV5-1 and TRBJ2-1, with 7 bases identical to TRBD1. V lost 5 bases to trimming and J lost 5 bases; unmatched junction nucleotides: 4. The CDR3 loop spans 13 amino acids. CDR1 and CDR2 (germline): SGHRS, YFSETQ. The CDR3 sequence is CASRWDSNNEQFF. Here the CDR3 DNA reads TGCGCCAGCAGGTGGGACAGTAACAATGAGCAGTTCTTC. Full variable domain (rest looked up from reference TRBV5-1 and TRBJ2-1): KAGVTQTPRYLIKTRGQQVTLSCSPISGHRSVSWYQQTPGQGLQFLFEYFSETQRNKGNFPGRFSGRQFSNSRSEMNVSTLELGDSALYLCASRWDSNNEQFFGPGTRLTVL.

The chain has TRBV6-1 and TRBJ2-7, with a tentative D call TRBD2 (5 bases). CDR3 length: 14 amino acids. V was shortened by 6 bases and J by 4 bases, with 16 bases between the two germline ends. Germline assignment: CDR1 MNHNS and CDR2 SASEGT. The CDR3 reads CASRLGSAFYEQYF. CDR3 nucleotide sequence: TGTGCCAGCAGGCTGGGGAGCGCTTTTTACGAGCAGTACTTC.

This chain connects TRBV18 to TRBJ1-5; D is perhaps TRBD1 (5 bases). The ends were cut back, 3 bases at V and 6 bases at J, with 18 bases in the middle. The germline CDR1 and CDR2 sequences are KGHSH and LQKENI. The CDR3 spans 16 residues. The CDR3 coding sequence is TGTGCCAGCTCACCGGAAAACAGGCGCGTAGGTCAGCCCCAGCATTTT. Its protein product is CASSPENRRVGQPQHF.

The chain joins TRBV28 to TRBJ1-5, with a weak D call TRBD1 (5 bases). The V and J ends lost 5 bases and 4 bases respectively, with 15 bases between them. Germline V gives CDR1 MDHEN, CDR2 SYDVKM. This CDR3 spans 15 amino acids. The CDR3: CASSQPPGGNQPQHF. The CDR3 DNA follows: TGTGCCAGCAGTCAACCTCCGGGGGGTAATCAGCCCCAGCATTTT.